This T cell receptor (beta chain) emerged from a study of beta chain features in type 1 diabetes. Regarding the study as a whole: Sampled from patients, naive, central memory and Treg TCRB repertoires appeared more similar than those sampled from healthy donors. People with Type 1 diabetes carried modestly yet significantly shorter TCRB CDR3s in all four CD4+ subsets.

This CDR3 comprises 12 residues. The V and J ends lost 5 bases and 10 bases respectively, with 11 bases between them. Germline V gives CDR1 SEHNR, CDR2 FQNEAQ (reference sequence). Since all of the isolated RNA was reverse transcribed, expressed TCRB transcripts were what got sequenced. Using immunoSEQ multiplex PCR, the repertoire was profiled, and TCRdb retains in-frame clones only, with some absent. The sample has 640,000 or so clones, around 15% seen once. About this clone itself: What it binds is unknown.

V is TRBV7-9 and J is TRBJ1-4; TRBD1 is a possible D gene (5 bases). Sequenced material: naive CD4+ T cells from blood. The sequence was collected from a man aged 18 to 30 with type 1 diabetes. The CDR3 nucleotides read TGTGCCAGCAGCGAGACGGGGGGAAAACTGTTTTTT. Its protein is CASSETGGKLFF.